This is a list of T cell receptor beta chains from one sample in a study of Ad26.COV2.S vaccination and SARS-CoV-2 variants. Generated by immunoSEQ multiplex PCR, the TCRdb table keeps only in-frame clones and is missing some. This table has 300,000 to 400,000 clones, 86% appearing once. Material: peripheral blood, obtained in a trial of Ad26.COV2.S vaccine versus placebo. The receptors derive from a person aged 18-60 years who received the Ad26.COV2.S COVID-19 vaccine or a placebo. Each CDR3 is given with its conserved first and last residue. A D gene is named only where the DNA matches it firmly. A clone size is listed for some rows: how often the clone was seen (once, few, many), or a class if it is expanded.

CDR3nt | CDR3aa | abundance | d_gene | j_gene | v_gene
TGTGCCACCAGTGATCCAGGGGGGGTGAGCGGGGAGCTGTTTTTT | CATSDPGGVSGELFF | - | - | TRBJ2-2 | TRBV24-1
TGTGCCAGTGCGACAGGAACCAACTATGGCTACACCTTC | CASATGTNYGYTF | once | - | TRBJ1-2 | TRBV14
TGTGCCAGCAGCCAAGATGAGGGTTATACGGGGACTGAAGCTTTCTTT | CASSQDEGYTGTEAFF | - | - | TRBJ1-1 | TRBV4-2
TGTGCCAGCAGTTTACCCCGACAGGGCAGCTACGAGCAGTACTTC | CASSLPRQGSYEQYF | - | TRBD1 | TRBJ2-7 | TRBV28
TGCAGCGCCCGGACTGAAAACATTCAGTACTTC | CSARTENIQYF | few | - | TRBJ2-4 | TRBV29-1
TGTGCCAGCAGCAAAGGACTCCCTTACCCGGATGGCTACACCTTC | CASSKGLPYPDGYTF | - | - | TRBJ1-2 | TRBV5-6
TGTGCCAGCAGCCCCTGGGTAAGGCGTTTAGAAGACCAAGAGACCCAGTACTTC | CASSPWVRRLEDQETQYF | - | - | TRBJ2-5 | TRBV3-1/TRBV3-2
TGTGCCAGCTCAACATTGAACACTGAAGCTTTCTTT | CASSTLNTEAFF | - | - | TRBJ1-1 | TRBV18
TGTGCCAGCAGTTACTCGAGTGACAGGGGTGAAAAACTGTTTTTT | CASSYSSDRGEKLFF | - | TRBD1 | TRBJ1-4 | TRBV6-5
TGTGCCAGCAGCTTCGGGGCCGTTGAAGCTTTCTTT | CASSFGAVEAFF | - | - | TRBJ1-1 | TRBV7-9
TGTGCCAGCAGCTTCGACGGCTTTGGGGCCCAGTACTTC | CASSFDGFGAQYF | - | - | TRBJ2-5 | TRBV11-2
TGTGCCAGCAGTGGGATTAGGACAGGGAACCCCTACGAGCAGTACTTC | CASSGIRTGNPYEQYF | - | TRBD1 | TRBJ2-7 | TRBV25-1
TGTGCCAGCAGCACCGACAGGGGGCCGAATCAGCCCCAGCATTTT | CASSTDRGPNQPQHF | - | TRBD1 | TRBJ1-5 | TRBV7-9
TGTGCCAGCAGCTCCTCAGTCGGGACAGGCTACGAGCAGTACTTC | CASSSSVGTGYEQYF | - | TRBD1 | TRBJ2-7 | TRBV7-6
TGTGCCAGCAGTTCGGACATTTACGAGCAGTACTTC | CASSSDIYEQYF | - | - | TRBJ2-7 | TRBV25-1
TGCAGTGCGAATAATCAAGAGACCCAGTACTTC | CSANNQETQYF | - | - | TRBJ2-5 | TRBV20-1
TGTGCCAGCAGCCAAGAAGGAAGGTTGAACGAGCAGTACTTC | CASSQEGRLNEQYF | - | - | TRBJ2-7 | TRBV3-1/TRBV3-2
TGTGCCATCAGTGTTTCGGGTGAAGAGACCCAGTACTTC | CAISVSGEETQYF | - | - | TRBJ2-5 | TRBV10-3
TGTGCCAGCAGCTTAGAGGGGACTAGCGGAGAGACCCAGTACTTC | CASSLEGTSGETQYF | once | TRBD2 | TRBJ2-5 | TRBV11-1
TGCGCCAGCAGCACGGGACAGGGGGCGCAGGAAAGGAGCTACACCTTC | CASSTGQGAQERSYTF | - | TRBD1 | TRBJ1-2 | TRBV5-1
TGTGCCAGCAGTTACCAGGGACTGTTTAATTCACCCCTCCACTTT | CASSYQGLFNSPLHF | - | - | TRBJ1-6 | TRBV6-5
TGTGCCAGCAGTGAGGGCAAAGGAGGGGAAAAACTGTTTTTT | CASSEGKGGEKLFF | - | - | TRBJ1-4 | TRBV2
TGTGCCAGCAGCCAACTAGCAATAACAGATACGCAGTATTTT | CASSQLAITDTQYF | once | - | TRBJ2-3 | TRBV3-1/TRBV3-2
TGTGCCAGTACGACAGGGAGTCCCGGGGAGCTGTTTTTT | CASTTGSPGELFF | - | TRBD1 | TRBJ2-2 | TRBV5-4
TGTGCCAGCAGCTTAGCACTTGGGTTAGCTAACTATGGCTACACCTTC | CASSLALGLANYGYTF | - | - | TRBJ1-2 | TRBV5-6
TGTGCCAGCAGTTATAGTGTCGCAGGGGGCTACGAGCAGTACTTC | CASSYSVAGGYEQYF | - | TRBD1 | TRBJ2-7 | TRBV6-2/TRBV6-3
TGCGCCAGCAGCTCCTCCGGGACAGTGGGCGGGGAGCTGTTTTTT | CASSSSGTVGGELFF | - | TRBD1 | TRBJ2-2 | TRBV5-1
TGTGCCAGCAGCTTCGCCCTAGATTCTTACAATGAGCAGTTCTTC | CASSFALDSYNEQFF | - | - | TRBJ2-1 | TRBV7-9
TGTGCCAGCAGTGTGGAGGACGGATCACGAGGGCAGACCCAGTACTTC | CASSVEDGSRGQTQYF | - | - | TRBJ2-5 | TRBV2
TGTGCCAGCCGGGGGCGGGACACCGGGGAGCTGTTTTTT | CASRGRDTGELFF | - | - | TRBJ2-2 | TRBV6-5
TGTGCCAGCAGCTTGGGGGGGACAGGGAGCCAACCCCTCCACTTT | CASSLGGTGSQPLHF | - | TRBD1 | TRBJ1-6 | TRBV5-4
TGTGCCAGCACCGAAGGGGGGGCTGGAAACACCATATATTTT | CASTEGGAGNTIYF | - | - | TRBJ1-3 | TRBV5-6
TGCGCCAGCAGCCCACGTCCGGACTCGACCGGGGAGCTGTTTTTT | CASSPRPDSTGELFF | - | - | TRBJ2-2 | TRBV4-1
TGTGCCAGCAGGGGCAGACAGCGGTTCTTT | CASRGRQRFF | - | - | TRBJ1-1 | TRBV7-4
TGTGCCAGCAGCTTGGGGACAGATACGCAGTATTTT | CASSLGTDTQYF | - | - | TRBJ2-3 | TRBV7-2
TGTGCCAGTAGTATGGGCAGTTCAAATCAGCCCCAGCATTTT | CASSMGSSNQPQHF | - | - | TRBJ1-5 | TRBV19
TGTGCCAGTAGCGAGACAGGGCAGGAGACCCAGTACTTC | CASSETGQETQYF | - | TRBD1 | TRBJ2-5 | TRBV19
TGTGCCAGCATTTTCGGACAGGGTAAGAATGAGCAGTTCTTC | CASIFGQGKNEQFF | - | TRBD1 | TRBJ2-1 | TRBV2
TGTGCCAGCAGCGGACAAGGAGCCTACGAGCAGTACTTC | CASSGQGAYEQYF | once | - | TRBJ2-7 | TRBV12-3/TRBV12-4
TGTGCCAGCAGCCCGAGAGGGACTAACTACAATGAGCAGTTCTTC | CASSPRGTNYNEQFF | few | TRBD2 | TRBJ2-1 | TRBV7-9
TGCAGTGCCCAAGGGAATCAGCCCCAGCATTTT | CSAQGNQPQHF | few | - | TRBJ1-5 | TRBV20-1
TGTGCCAGTAGTCTGAGAGGGGGAGCTTTCTTT | CASSLRGGAFF | - | - | TRBJ1-1 | TRBV19